The 5 T cell receptor beta chains below all came from one sample that was sequenced in a study of early T cells in non-severe SARS-CoV-2 infection. TCRdb used MiXCR to reprocess the 5' RACE reads, holding one entry per CDR3 protein. This table holds over 55,000 distinct CDR3 sequences, roughly 12% found once. Material for sequencing was whole blood. These receptors all come from an adult who was a healthcare worker with PCR-confirmed SARS-CoV-2 infection or an uninfected control (not recorded which).

There are many counts of this clonotype. CDR3 nucleotide sequence: TGTGCCAGTGGAAAGACAGGGCCCAGCAATCAGCCCCAGCATTTT. It is translated as CASGKTGPSNQPQHF. The chain joins TRBV19 to TRBJ1-5; TRBD1 agrees at 7 bases. Germline V gene data show CDR1 as LNHDA and CDR2 as SQIVND (reference sequence). The CDR3 is made up of 15 amino acids. Trimming cost V 8 bases and J 1 base; bases outside gene matches: 8.

This clonotype was seen a few times. This chain links TRBV6-2 or TRBV6-3 with TRBJ2-3; no definite D call. The CDR3 is 11 residues long. The V gene's germline CDR1 is MNHEY and CDR2 SVGEGT. V dropped 7 bases and J dropped 6 bases, with 8 bases sitting between them. The DNA of the CDR3 is TGTGCCAGCACTTTAGCTGATACGCAGTATTTT. The encoded protein is CASTLADTQYF.

This chain links TRBV20-1 with TRBJ1-1; possible D gene TRBD1, 6 bases. The V and J ends lost 2 bases and 6 bases respectively, with 25 bases between them. CDR3 length equals 17 residues. CDR1 is DFQATT and CDR2 is SNEGSKA in the germline V gene (reference sequence). This CDR3 is CSARIKEWEGTNAEAFF. CDR3 DNA sequence: TGCAGTGCTAGAATAAAGGAGTGGGAGGGGACAAACGCTGAAGCTTTCTTT.

The sample holds many counts of this clonotype. V and J are TRBV7-3 and TRBJ2-3; possible D gene TRBD1, 5 bases. CDR3 length: 13 amino acids. V was shortened by 8 bases and J by 1 base, with 10 bases between the two germline ends. The germline V gene encodes CDR1 SGHTA and CDR2 FQGTGA. The CDR3 region has the DNA TGTGCCAGCGCTTCGACAGGCACAGATACGCAGTATTTT. Translated, it gives CASASTGTDTQYF.

This clonotype was observed at least ten times. The chain uses TRBV11-2 and TRBJ1-6, with TRBD1 identical over 8 bases. The CDR3 loop spans 15 amino acids. The ends lost 5 bases at V and 7 bases at J; junction bases unmatched: 7. The germline V gene has CDR1 SGHAT and CDR2 FQNNGV. This CDR3 reads CASSLDRTGNSPLHF. The CDR3 nucleotides read TGTGCCAGCAGCCTGGACAGGACAGGGAATTCACCCCTCCACTTT.